The T cell receptor beta chain described here comes from a study of T-cell memory formation after mild COVID-19. Study summary: TCR clusters largely stayed donor specific. Study results and limitations: Clones that got smaller from day 15 to 85 had even CD4/CD8, while clones growing later tipped toward CD4+.

CDR1 and CDR2 (germline): SGDLS, YYNGEE. V was clipped by 2 bases and J by 0 bases; unmatched bases: 2. The CDR3 runs to 14 residues. Regarding this clonotype: Its antigen is undetermined.

Via MiXCR, TCRdb re-called the 5' RACE reads, giving one row per CDR3 protein. This table holds 100,000 to 150,000 distinct CDR3 sequences, about a sixth found once. This rearrangement joins TRBV9 to TRBJ2-7; 7 positions match TRBD1. The sequencing sample was made of PBMCs or a T cell subset sorted from them (not recorded which). The receptor was derived from a man younger than 35 who had mild COVID-19 (a few samples of this study predate the infection). Cell type and time point are not known. CDR3 protein: CASSVTGSSYEQYF. CDR3 sequence (DNA): TGTGCCAGCAGCGTGACAGGGAGCTCCTACGAGCAGTACTTC.